The clone carrying this T cell receptor beta chain was seen more than once but under ten times. The entry originates in a study of patients and donors after allogeneic stem cell transplantation. Looked up from germline, CDR1 is SGHRS and CDR2 is YFSETQ. This CDR3 spans 14 amino acids. V lost 5 bases and J lost 6; bases outside the gene matches: 9. A single record per CDR3 protein comes from TCRdb applying MiXCR to the RT-PCR reads. Of about 410,000 distinct CDR3 sequences listed, roughly 17% were seen once; the top ten hold less than 8%. The rearrangement joins TRBV5-1 to TRBJ2-7, with 9 bases aligning to TRBD2. This clonotype was obtained from a human donor who was either an allogeneic HSCT recipient or a stem cell or donor lymphocyte infusion donor (not recorded which). It is not recorded whose cells these are; they may come from a transplant donor. What was sequenced was blood, either unsorted or a sorted T cell fraction (not recorded which). The CDR3: CASRLAGSTVEQYF. The CDR3 DNA follows: TGCGCCAGCAGGCTAGCGGGATCCACCGTCGAGCAGTACTTC.